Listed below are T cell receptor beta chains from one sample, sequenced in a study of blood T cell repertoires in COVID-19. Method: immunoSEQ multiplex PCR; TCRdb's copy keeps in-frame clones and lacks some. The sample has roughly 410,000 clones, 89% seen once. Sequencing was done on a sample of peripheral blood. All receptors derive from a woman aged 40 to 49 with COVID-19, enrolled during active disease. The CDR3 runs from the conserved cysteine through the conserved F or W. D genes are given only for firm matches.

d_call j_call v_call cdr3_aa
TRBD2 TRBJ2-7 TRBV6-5 CASILTAGISYEQYF
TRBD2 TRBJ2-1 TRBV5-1 CASSFTPSSGGNEQFF
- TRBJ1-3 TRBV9 CASSVGAGIVGNTIYF
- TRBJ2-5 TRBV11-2 CASSYRTPAETQYF
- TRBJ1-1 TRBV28 CASSLNTLRQMNTEAFF
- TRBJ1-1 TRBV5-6 CASSRRGGDTEAFF
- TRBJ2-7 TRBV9 CASSVAAGRGEQYF
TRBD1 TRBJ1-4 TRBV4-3 CASSQVDRGMWKLFF
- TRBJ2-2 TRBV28 CASSPRTPNTGELFF
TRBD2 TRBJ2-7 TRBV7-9 CASSSGLAGGPYYEQYF
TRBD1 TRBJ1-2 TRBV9 CASSVNLGQGNYGYTF
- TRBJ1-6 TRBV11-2 CASSLAPLQDFGSPLHF
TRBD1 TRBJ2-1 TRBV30 CAWTRDRAHNEQFF
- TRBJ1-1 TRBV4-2 CASSQETGNTEAFF
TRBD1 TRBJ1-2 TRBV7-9 CASSLESGTGNGYTF
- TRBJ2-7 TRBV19 CASRDLRGSYEQYF
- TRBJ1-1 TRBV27 CASSYSPGLQAFF
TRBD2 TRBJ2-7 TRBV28 CASKRGTSLSFYEQYF
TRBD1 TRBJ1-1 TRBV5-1 CASNPTGMKGTEAFF
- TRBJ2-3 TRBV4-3 CASSHGRLSTDTQYF
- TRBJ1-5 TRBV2 CASSDLGGQPQHF
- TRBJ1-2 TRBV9 CASSPPQGPYGYTF
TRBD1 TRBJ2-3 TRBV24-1 CATSDGNRGVTDTQYF
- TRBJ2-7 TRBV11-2 CASSLNILSSYEQYF
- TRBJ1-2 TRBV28 CASSLGGYGYTF
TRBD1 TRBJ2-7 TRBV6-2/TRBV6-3 CASSYPDRAYEQYF
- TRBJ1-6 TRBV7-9 CASSQDSVLSSYNSPLHF
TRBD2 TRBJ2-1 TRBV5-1 CASSRTSGGSYNEQFF
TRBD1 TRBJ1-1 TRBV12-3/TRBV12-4 CASSRQGNTEAFF
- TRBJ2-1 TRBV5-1 CASTRVPEKLYNEQFF
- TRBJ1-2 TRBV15 CATSRDRGVGGYTF